This TCR beta chain was sequenced during a study of OX40 agonist ivuxolimab in advanced cancers. Broadly, across the study: Ivuxolimab was an agonistic, fully human IgG2 monoclonal antibody directed against OX40 (CD134), a costimulatory receptor. Prior anti-PD-1, anti-PD-L1 or anti-CTLA-4 therapy was permitted, and approximately 40% of dose-escalation patients had received checkpoint inhibitors. The point of sequencing TCRbeta in the periphery was to test whether ivuxolimab changed TCR sequence diversity and drove clonal T-cell expansion. Partial responses were achieved by three dose-escalation patients, of whom one had hepatocellular carcinoma and two had cutaneous melanoma. Intravenous ivuxolimab was administered to patients every 2 weeks at six dose levels: 0.01, 0.1, 0.3, 1.5, 3 and 10 mg/kg. The dose-escalation cohort was approximately 83% male with a mean age of roughly 60 years, ranging from about 23 to 85. The paper describes the monotherapy dose-escalation part (N = 52 patients) of the phase I trial of ivuxolimab. Of the roughly 52 dose-escalation patients, hepatocellular carcinoma was present in approximately 20, melanoma in roughly 15, renal cell carcinoma in 9 and head and neck cancer in 9. Overall study results and their limits: At doses from 0.1 to 3.0 mg/kg, clonal expansion was seen in both CD4+ and CD8+ blood T cells between baseline and week 6. In the 0.1-3.0 mg/kg groups, partial responders had among the lowest normalized peripheral clonal expansion, particularly in CD8+ T cells. Low levels of normalized T-cell clonal expansion were also seen in some nonresponding patients. The antigen specificity of the peripheral T cells that underwent clonal expansion was not determined. After ivuxolimab, expanded clones were on average more numerous among CD8+ T cells than among CD4+ T cells.

This clone has only a few counts. The antigen it recognizes is unknown. Per-nucleotide qualities are absent, and no much larger clonotype sits a single base away. Patients with a history of autoimmune disease or receiving systemic immunosuppression were excluded from the trial. Peripheral blood for TCR sequencing was collected from all dose cohorts at baseline, on cycle 4 day 1, and on cycle 7 day 1. The samples were drawn from a first-in-human, open-label, multicenter phase I dose-escalation trial of ivuxolimab. Adults with locally advanced or metastatic melanoma, renal cell carcinoma, hepatocellular carcinoma or head and neck squamous cell carcinoma were enrolled in the trial. Before TCR sequencing, CD4+ T cells and CD8+ T cells were sorted from peripheral blood as separate populations. Sequences SQVTM (CDR1) and ANQGSEA (CDR2) are obtained from the germline V gene. Here V drops 4 bases and J drops 0 bases, and the junction holds 4 bases not matched to any gene. From cysteine to phenylalanine, the CDR3 is 15 amino acids long. The read is trimmed to its CDR3 DNA, 45 bases read in frame from base 1.

Genomic DNA was extracted from sorted cells for sequencing of the TCRbeta CDR3 region. The immunoSEQ Assay was used to sequence the TCRbeta CDR3 regions. The immuneACCESS repertoire file appears here via TCRdb, limited to in-frame rearrangements. These files lack a portion of the clones; in checked studies, under half of the deficit traces to unresolved V genes, and the cause of the others is not known. Recorded for this sample are over 75,000 clones; around 91% of them occurred a single time. The ten largest account for 1.5% to 2% of the sample. The sequence was collected from an adult with an advanced solid tumor such as melanoma, head and neck, liver or kidney cancer. This sequence uses TRBV29-1 and TRBJ2-4; 9 central nucleotides agree with TRBD2. The sample in question was CD4+ or CD8+ T cells sorted from blood, obtained in a trial of the OX40 agonist ivuxolimab. The nucleotide sequence is TGCAGCGTTGTAGCGGGGGAGCTAGCCAAAAACATTCAGTACTTC. It translates to CSVVAGELAKNIQYF.